This T cell receptor (beta chain) is from a study of blood T cells in healthy people across ages. Study details: About one barcoded beta molecule per two T cells was the capture yield of template switching.

CDR3 length: 15 residues. The germline V gene has CDR1 SQVTM and CDR2 ANQGSEA. With V trimmed by 3 bases and J by 1 base, 6 bases remained unmatched. The second PCR ran 7 to 11 cycles with a sample-barcoded 5' primer and J-beta primers. CDR3-containing paired-end reads numbering at least 2.5 million came from each sample. TCRdb re-called the 5' RACE reads with MiXCR, one entry per CDR3 protein. This table has 780,000 or so distinct CDR3 sequences, 53% appearing once. The V gene is TRBV29-1, the J gene TRBJ2-1, with 7 bases identical to TRBD2. Sequenced: blood. This receptor was taken from an elderly man in good health. DNA of the CDR3: TGCAGCGTTGATTTGGGGGGGGGTTCCTACAATGAGCAGTTCTTC. Its protein is CSVDLGGGSYNEQFF.